This entry features one TCR beta chain sequence. The sample comes from a study of immune cell composition in non-small cell lung cancer. Repertoires were generated with immunoSEQ multiplex PCR, while TCRdb's copy carries only in-frame clones and drops some. The profile covers several thousand clones, with around 80% appearing a single time and about 7.9% taken by the ten largest. CDR1 is LGHNT and CDR2 is FRNRAP in the germline V gene. Unmatched junction bases numbered 4, after V lost 2 bases and J lost 6 bases. The CDR3 loop spans 14 amino acids. Specimen: lung tumor tissue. The genes are TRBV12-5 and TRBJ1-5; 7 bases are a match to TRBD1. This TCR was recovered from a human donor with non-small cell lung cancer. CDR3 loop: CASGLFGDSQPQHF. CDR3 nucleotides: TGTGCTAGTGGTTTGTTCGGGGACAGTCAGCCCCAGCATTTT.